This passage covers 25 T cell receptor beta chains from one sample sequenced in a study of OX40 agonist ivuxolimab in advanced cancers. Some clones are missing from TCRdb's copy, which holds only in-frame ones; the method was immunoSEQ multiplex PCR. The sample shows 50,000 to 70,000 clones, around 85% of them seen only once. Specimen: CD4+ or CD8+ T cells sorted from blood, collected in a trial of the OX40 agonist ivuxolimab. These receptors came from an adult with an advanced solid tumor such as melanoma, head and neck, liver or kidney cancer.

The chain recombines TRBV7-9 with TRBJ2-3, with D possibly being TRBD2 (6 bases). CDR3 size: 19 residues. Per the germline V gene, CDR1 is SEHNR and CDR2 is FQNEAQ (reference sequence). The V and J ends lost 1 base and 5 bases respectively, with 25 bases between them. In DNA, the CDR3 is TGTGCCAGCAGCTTAGTCCGTATTAGTAGCGGAGAACCAAAAGATACGCAGTATTTT. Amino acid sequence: CASSLVRISSGEPKDTQYF.

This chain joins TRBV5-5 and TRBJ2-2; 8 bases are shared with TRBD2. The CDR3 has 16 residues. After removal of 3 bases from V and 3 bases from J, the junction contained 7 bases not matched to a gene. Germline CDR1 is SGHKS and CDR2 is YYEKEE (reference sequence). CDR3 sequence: CASSWSAGGYTGELFF. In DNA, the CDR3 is TGTGCCAGCAGCTGGAGTGCGGGGGGCTACACCGGGGAGCTGTTTTTT.

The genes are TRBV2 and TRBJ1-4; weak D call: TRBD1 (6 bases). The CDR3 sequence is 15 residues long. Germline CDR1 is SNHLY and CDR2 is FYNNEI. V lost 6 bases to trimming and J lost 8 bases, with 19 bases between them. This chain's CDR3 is CASSRNPGGLEKLFF. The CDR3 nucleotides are TGTGCCAGCAGCCGTAACCCGGGGGGCTTAGAAAAACTGTTTTTT.

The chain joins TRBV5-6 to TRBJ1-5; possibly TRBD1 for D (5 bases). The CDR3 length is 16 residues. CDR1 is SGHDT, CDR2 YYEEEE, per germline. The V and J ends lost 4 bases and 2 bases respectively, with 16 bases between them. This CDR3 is CASSGQGPGGNQPQHF. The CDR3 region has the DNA TGTGCCAGCAGCGGCCAGGGACCCGGGGGCAATCAGCCCCAGCATTTT.

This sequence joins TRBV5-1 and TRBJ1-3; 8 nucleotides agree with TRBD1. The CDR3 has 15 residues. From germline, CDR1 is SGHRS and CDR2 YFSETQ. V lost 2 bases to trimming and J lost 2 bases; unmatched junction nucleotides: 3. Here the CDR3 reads CASSFTGGTGNTIYF. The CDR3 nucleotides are TGCGCCAGCAGCTTCACAGGGGGAACTGGAAACACCATATATTTT.

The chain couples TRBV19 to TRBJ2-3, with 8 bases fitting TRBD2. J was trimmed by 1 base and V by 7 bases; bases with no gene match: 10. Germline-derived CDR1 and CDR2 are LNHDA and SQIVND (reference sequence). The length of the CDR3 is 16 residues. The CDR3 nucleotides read TGTGCCAGTACCCGGGGTGGTAGCGGGGGCACAGATACGCAGTATTTT. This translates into CASTRGGSGGTDTQYF.

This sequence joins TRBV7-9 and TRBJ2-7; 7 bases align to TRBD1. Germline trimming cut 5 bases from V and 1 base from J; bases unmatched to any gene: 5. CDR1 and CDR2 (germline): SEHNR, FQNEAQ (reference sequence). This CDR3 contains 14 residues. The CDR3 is CASSATGNSYEQYF. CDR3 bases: TGTGCCAGCAGCGCGACAGGGAATTCCTACGAGCAGTACTTC. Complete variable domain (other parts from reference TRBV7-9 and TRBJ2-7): DTGVSQNPRHKITKRGQNVTFRCDPISEHNRLYWYRQTLGQGPEFLTYFQNEAQLEKSRLLSDRFSAERPKGSFSTLEIQRTEQGDSAMYLCASSATGNSYEQYFGPGTRLTVT.

The CDR3 spells CAISDLTGTYEQYF. The CDR3 nucleotides read TGTGCCATCAGTGATTTGACAGGGACCTACGAGCAGTACTTC. J is TRBJ2-7 and V is TRBV10-3; 7 bases match TRBD1. With 3 bases clipped from V and 2 bases from J, the junction kept 4 bases outside the gene matches. CDR3 size: 14 residues. Germline CDR1 ENHRY, CDR2 SYGVKD.

The CDR3 nucleotides are TGTGCCAGTATTGAGTCGGGACAGGGGAGACAGCCCCAGCATTTT. Amino acid sequence: CASIESGQGRQPQHF. The chain carries TRBV19 and TRBJ1-5; 10 positions match TRBD1. The CDR3 has 15 residues. The V segment lost 7 bases and the J segment 7 bases; nucleotides outside the gene matches: 10. CDR1 is LNHDA, CDR2 SQIVND, per germline (reference sequence).

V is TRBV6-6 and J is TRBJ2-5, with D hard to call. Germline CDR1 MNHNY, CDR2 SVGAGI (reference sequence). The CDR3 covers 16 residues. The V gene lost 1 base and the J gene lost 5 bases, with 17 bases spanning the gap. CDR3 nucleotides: TGTGCCAGCAGTTACTTCAAGGTAGAGACCAGCGAGACCCAGTACTTC. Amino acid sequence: CASSYFKVETSETQYF.

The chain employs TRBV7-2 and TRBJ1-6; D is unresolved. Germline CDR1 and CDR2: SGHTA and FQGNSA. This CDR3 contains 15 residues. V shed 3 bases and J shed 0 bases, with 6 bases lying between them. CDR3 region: CASSLGNSYNSPLHF. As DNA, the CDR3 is TGTGCCAGCAGCTTGGGCAACTCCTATAATTCACCCCTCCACTTT. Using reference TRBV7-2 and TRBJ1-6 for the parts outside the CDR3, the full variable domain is GAGVSQSPSNKVTEKGKDVELRCDPISGHTALYWYRQSLGQGLEFLIYFQGNSAPDKSGLPSDRFSAERTGGSVSTLTIQRTQQEDSAVYLCASSLGNSYNSPLHFGNGTRLTVT.

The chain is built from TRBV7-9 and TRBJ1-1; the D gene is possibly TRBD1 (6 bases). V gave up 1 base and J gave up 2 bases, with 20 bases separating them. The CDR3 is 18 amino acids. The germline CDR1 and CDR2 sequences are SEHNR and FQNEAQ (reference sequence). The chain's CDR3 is CASSLVGPQQGLNTEAFF. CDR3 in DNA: TGTGCCAGCAGCTTAGTTGGGCCCCAACAGGGTCTTAACACTGAAGCTTTCTTT.

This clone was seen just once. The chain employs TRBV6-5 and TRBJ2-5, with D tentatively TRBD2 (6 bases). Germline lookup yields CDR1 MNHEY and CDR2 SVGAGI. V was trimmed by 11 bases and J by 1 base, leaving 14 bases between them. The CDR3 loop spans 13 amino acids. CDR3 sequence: CAARRDFQETQYF. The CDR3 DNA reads TGTGCCGCACGGCGGGACTTCCAAGAGACCCAGTACTTC.

CDR3 in amino acids: CASTNPAERTFF. CDR3 in DNA: TGTGCCAGCACCAACCCAGCGGAGAGGACTTTCTTT. J is TRBJ1-1 and V is TRBV6-6, with D hard to call. The V and J ends lost 7 bases and 12 bases respectively, with 18 bases between them. There are 12 residues in the CDR3. CDR1 and CDR2 (germline): MNHNY, SVGAGI (reference sequence).

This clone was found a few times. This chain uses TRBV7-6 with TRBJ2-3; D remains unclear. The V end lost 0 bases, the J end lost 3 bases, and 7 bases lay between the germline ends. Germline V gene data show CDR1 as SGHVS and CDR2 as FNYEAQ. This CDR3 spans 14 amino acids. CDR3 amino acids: CASSLAGKTDTQYF. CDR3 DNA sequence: TGTGCCAGCAGCTTAGCGGGAAAAACAGATACGCAGTATTTT. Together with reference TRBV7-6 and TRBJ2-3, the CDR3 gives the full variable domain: GAGVSQSPRYKVTKRGQDVALRCDPISGHVSLYWYRQALGQGPEFLTYFNYEAQQDKSGLPNDRFSAERPEGSISTLTIQRTEQRDSAMYRCASSLAGKTDTQYFGPGTRLTVL.

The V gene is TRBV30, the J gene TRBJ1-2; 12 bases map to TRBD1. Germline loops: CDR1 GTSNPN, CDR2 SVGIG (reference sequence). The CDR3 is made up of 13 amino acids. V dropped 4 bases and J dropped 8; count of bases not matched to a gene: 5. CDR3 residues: CAWTGQGAGGYTF. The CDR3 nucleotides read TGTGCCTGGACGGGACAGGGGGCAGGGGGCTACACCTTC. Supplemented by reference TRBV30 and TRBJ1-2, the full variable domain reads SQTIHQWPATLVQPVGSPLSLECTVEGTSNPNLYWYRQAAGRGLQLLFYSVGIGQISSEVPQNLSASRPQDRQFILSSKKLLLSDSGFYLCAWTGQGAGGYTFGSGTRLTVV.

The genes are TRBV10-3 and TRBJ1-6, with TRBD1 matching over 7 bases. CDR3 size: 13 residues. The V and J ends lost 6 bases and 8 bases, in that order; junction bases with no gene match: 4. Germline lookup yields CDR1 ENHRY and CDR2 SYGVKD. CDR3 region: CAIRPGGDSPLHF. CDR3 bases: TGTGCCATCAGGCCAGGGGGAGATTCACCCCTCCACTTT.

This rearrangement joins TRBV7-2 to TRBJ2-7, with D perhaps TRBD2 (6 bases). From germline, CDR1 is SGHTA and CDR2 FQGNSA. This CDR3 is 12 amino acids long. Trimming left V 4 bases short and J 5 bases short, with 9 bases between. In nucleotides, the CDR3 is TGTGCCAGCAGCTCGGCGGGGAACGAGCAGTACTTC. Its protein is CASSSAGNEQYF.

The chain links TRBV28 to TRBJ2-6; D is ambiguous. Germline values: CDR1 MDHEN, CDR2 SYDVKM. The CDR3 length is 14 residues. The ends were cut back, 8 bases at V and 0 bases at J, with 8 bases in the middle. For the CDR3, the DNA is TGTGCCAGCTGGGATGGCTCTGGGGCCAACGTCCTGACTTTC. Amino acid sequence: CASWDGSGANVLTF.

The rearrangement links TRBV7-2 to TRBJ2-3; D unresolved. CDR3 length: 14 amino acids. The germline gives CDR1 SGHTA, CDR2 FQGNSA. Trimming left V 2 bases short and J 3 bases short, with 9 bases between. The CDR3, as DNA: TGTGCCAGCAGCTTAATAGGTGTAACAGATACGCAGTATTTT. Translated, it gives CASSLIGVTDTQYF.

CDR3: CASSARTGTAKPYSNQPQHF. The CDR3 coding sequence is TGTGCCAGCAGCGCCCGTACCGGGACAGCTAAGCCCTATAGCAATCAGCCCCAGCATTTT. The chain is built from TRBV7-3 and TRBJ1-5; the match to TRBD1 covers 7 bases. The ends lost 5 bases at V and 0 bases at J; junction bases unmatched: 19. In germline, CDR1 is SGHTA, CDR2 FQGTGA. The CDR3 totals 20 residues.

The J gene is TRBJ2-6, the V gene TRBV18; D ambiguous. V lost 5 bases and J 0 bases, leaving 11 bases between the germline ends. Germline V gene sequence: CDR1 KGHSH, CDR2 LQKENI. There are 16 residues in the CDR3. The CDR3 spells CASSGPKSSGANVLTF. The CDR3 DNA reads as TGTGCCAGCTCAGGGCCTAAAAGCTCTGGGGCCAACGTCCTGACTTTC.

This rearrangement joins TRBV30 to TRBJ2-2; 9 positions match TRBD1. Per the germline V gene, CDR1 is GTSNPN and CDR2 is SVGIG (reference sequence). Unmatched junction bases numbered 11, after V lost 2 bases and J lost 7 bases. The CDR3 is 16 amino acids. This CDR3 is CAWSMGQGTMGGELFF. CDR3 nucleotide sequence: TGTGCCTGGAGTATGGGACAGGGCACAATGGGCGGGGAGCTGTTTTTT.

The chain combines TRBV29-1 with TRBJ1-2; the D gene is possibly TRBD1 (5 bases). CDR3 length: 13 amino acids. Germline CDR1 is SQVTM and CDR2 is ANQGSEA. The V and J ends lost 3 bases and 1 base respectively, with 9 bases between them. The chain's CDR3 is CSVEGGFNYGYTF. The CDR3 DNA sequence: TGCAGCGTTGAGGGGGGGTTTAACTATGGCTACACCTTC.

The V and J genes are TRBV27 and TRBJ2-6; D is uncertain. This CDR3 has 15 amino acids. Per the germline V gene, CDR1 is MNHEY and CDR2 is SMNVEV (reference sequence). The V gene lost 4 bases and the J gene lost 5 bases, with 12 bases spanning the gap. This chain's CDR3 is CASSSLPARANVLTF. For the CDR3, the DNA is TGTGCCAGCAGTTCACTTCCTGCAAGGGCCAACGTCCTGACTTTC.